Shown below are 27 T cell receptor beta chains from a single sample sequenced in a study of post-analysis software for immune sequencing data. Points from the study as a whole: In patients, 4 to 6 TRBV segments were more frequent than in controls, with TRBV5-6, TRBV5-1 and TRBV20-1 among them.

No antigen has been identified for these receptors. The authors incorporated unique molecular identifiers into the TCR beta cDNA libraries. TCRdb called the PCR reads again in MiXCR, with one record for every CDR3 protein. The sample includes about 540,000 distinct CDR3 sequences, around 34% of them seen just once. The sample was blood. These receptors originate from a girl aged 2-17 years with multiple sclerosis.

This chain's CDR3 is CATSALNTQYF. The CDR3 coding sequence is TGTGCCACCAGTGCCCTCAATACGCAGTATTTT. The V gene is TRBV24-1, the J gene TRBJ2-3; D is uncertain. Germline values: CDR1 KGHDR, CDR2 SFDVKD. V gave up 5 bases and J gave up 7 bases, with 6 bases separating them. This CDR3 is 11 amino acids long.

This rearrangement joins TRBV7-9 to TRBJ1-2; D might be TRBD1 (5 bases). V gave up 5 bases and J gave up 4 bases, with 14 bases separating them. CDR3 size: 14 residues. Germline V lookup: CDR1 SEHNR, CDR2 FQNEAQ (reference sequence). CDR3 loop: CASSKLWDLYGYTF. CDR3 in DNA: TGTGCCAGCAGCAAATTATGGGACCTCTATGGCTACACCTTC.

This clonotype has only a few counts. The rearrangement uses TRBV4-1 and TRBJ2-3; D unresolved. Germline V gene data show CDR1 as MGHRA and CDR2 as YSYEKL. The CDR3 has 12 amino acids. Trimming left V 0 bases short and J 7 bases short, with 5 bases between. In nucleotides, the CDR3 is TGCGCCAGCAGCCAAGACTTCTATACGCAGTATTTT. Its translation is CASSQDFYTQYF.

This clonotype appeared a few times. This chain connects TRBV29-1 to TRBJ2-2; D unresolved. From germline, CDR1 is SQVTM and CDR2 ANQGSEA. V gave up 4 bases and J gave up 5 bases, with 5 bases separating them. The CDR3 is 11 amino acids. The CDR3 DNA sequence: TGCAGCGTTGGGGGTACCGGGGAGCTGTTTTTT. Its translation: CSVGGTGELFF.

The chain combines TRBV2 with TRBJ1-6; possibly TRBD1 for D (5 bases). Germline values: CDR1 SNHLY, CDR2 FYNNEI. This CDR3 contains 15 residues. Trimming removed 8 bases from V and 9 bases from J, with 20 bases in between. Written as DNA, the CDR3 is TGTGCCAGCGCGGACCGGGGGGTATTACGTTCACCCCTCCACTTT. Translating gives CASADRGVLRSPLHF.

The chain recombines TRBV7-3 with TRBJ2-5, with D possibly matching TRBD2 (6 bases). V lost 5 bases, J lost 2 bases, and 18 bases lay in between. The CDR3 is 16 amino acids. The germline V gene has CDR1 SGHTA and CDR2 FQGTGA. This CDR3 reads CASSPRPRGEQETQYF. The CDR3 DNA reads as TGTGCCAGCAGCCCCCGACCGCGGGGAGAACAAGAGACCCAGTACTTC.

The rearrangement uses TRBV20-1 and TRBJ2-5, with TRBD1 as a possible D gene (5 bases). The germline CDR1 and CDR2 sequences are DFQATT and SNEGSKA (reference sequence). CDR3 length equals 13 residues. V dropped 6 bases and J dropped 3 bases, with 14 bases sitting between them. CDR3 sequence: CSANKGPEETQYF. The CDR3 nucleotides read TGCAGTGCGAACAAGGGGCCAGAAGAGACCCAGTACTTC.

The sample holds a few counts of this clonotype. The rearrangement uses TRBV29-1 and TRBJ2-1; a possible D gene is TRBD1 (6 bases). Looked up from germline, CDR1 is SQVTM and CDR2 is ANQGSEA. The V and J ends lost 4 bases and 8 bases respectively, with 24 bases between them. This CDR3 comprises 16 residues. CDR3 nucleotide sequence: TGCAGCGTTGGATTTCTCGGCAGGGGCCCTCGCGATGAGCAGTTCTTC. As protein: CSVGFLGRGPRDEQFF.

This clonotype was detected a few times. The chain links TRBV6-1 to TRBJ1-2; 8 nucleotides agree with TRBD1. This CDR3 has 17 amino acids. Trimming removed 1 base from V and 0 bases from J; junction bases left unmatched: 7. Germline V gene data show CDR1 as MNHNS and CDR2 as SASEGT. DNA of the CDR3: TGTGCCAGCAGTGAAGGAGCAGGGGGCCCCTCTAACTATGGCTACACCTTC. This translates into CASSEGAGGPSNYGYTF.

The genes are TRBV29-1 and TRBJ2-1; D remains unclear. The ends were cut back, 3 bases at V and 0 bases at J, with 18 bases in the middle. Germline assignment: CDR1 SQVTM and CDR2 ANQGSEA. The CDR3 sequence is 17 residues long. Here the CDR3 reads CSVDPYLALSSYNEQFF. The CDR3 nucleotides read TGCAGCGTTGACCCCTATTTGGCCCTTAGCTCCTACAATGAGCAGTTCTTC.

This clonotype was detected a few times. The V call is TRBV3-1, the J call TRBJ2-4; 10 nucleotides align to TRBD2. CDR1 LGHDT and CDR2 YNNKEL come from the germline V gene (reference sequence). V shed 4 bases and J 0 bases; nucleotides not matched to a gene: 6. The CDR3 sequence is 17 residues long. DNA for the CDR3: TGTGCCAGCAGCCCCCGGACTAGCGGAGTAGCCAAAAACATTCAGTACTTC. Its protein product is CASSPRTSGVAKNIQYF.

As concerns this clonotype: The junction departs from the called germline gene at one end, perhaps through a read error. The chain employs TRBV7-8 and TRBJ1-2; 7 nucleotides align to TRBD1. This CDR3 spans 15 amino acids. The V gene's germline CDR1 is SGHVS and CDR2 FQNEAQ. The CDR3 region has the DNA TGTGCCAGCGGCGCTCAGACAGGGCCTAAGTATGGCTACACCTTC. Translated: CASGAQTGPKYGYTF. The full variable domain, in which reference TRBV7-8 and TRBJ1-2 provide the parts outside the CDR3, is GAGVSQSPRYKVAKRGQDVALRCDPISGHVSLFWYQQALGQGPEFLTYFQNEAQLDKSGLPSDRFFAERPEGSVSTLKIQRTQQEDSAVYLCASGAQTGPKYGYTFGSGTRLTVV.

This clonotype was counted between two and nine times. The chain carries TRBV24-1 and TRBJ2-3; perhaps TRBD1 as D (6 bases). The germline CDR1 and CDR2 sequences are KGHDR and SFDVKD. The CDR3 runs to 13 residues. Trimming shortened V by 6 bases and J by 9 bases, and 15 bases separated the two germline ends. Here the CDR3 DNA reads TGTGCCACCAGTCATAGGCCCAGGGGCACGCAGTATTTT. This gives the protein CATSHRPRGTQYF.

V is TRBV20-1 and J is TRBJ1-6; 7 nucleotides match TRBD1. The V gene's germline CDR1 is DFQATT and CDR2 SNEGSKA (reference sequence). The junction had 13 bases not matched to a gene; V was cut back by 4 bases and J by 1 base. The CDR3 is made up of 18 amino acids. CDR3 nucleotide sequence: TGCAGTGCTATGCACAGGGGAGAGTGGGGGTCCTATAATTCACCCCTCCACTTT. The encoded protein is CSAMHRGEWGSYNSPLHF.

The chain recombines TRBV21-1 with TRBJ2-7. TRBV21-1 is a listed pseudogene. This CDR3 region has 14 residues. The CDR3 DNA sequence: TGTGCCAGCAGCAAGTTCAGAGATTCCTACGAGCAGTACTTC. This codes for CASSKFRDSYEQYF.

V usage is TRBV12-3 or TRBV12-4 and J usage is TRBJ2-5, with 7 nucleotides matching TRBD2. This CDR3 contains 16 residues. The junction had 8 bases not matched to a gene; V was cut back by 3 bases and J by 1 base. The CDR3 nucleotides are TGTGCCAGCAGTTTCAGTGGGGAGCGGGGCCAAGAGACCCAGTACTTC. Translating gives CASSFSGERGQETQYF.

The J gene is TRBJ2-3, the V gene TRBV20-1; the D is unclear. CDR1 is DFQATT, CDR2 SNEGSKA, per germline (reference sequence). The CDR3 is 15 residues long. V lost 1 base and J 7 bases, leaving 18 bases between the germline ends. The DNA for the CDR3 is TGCAGTGCTAGAGGAGATTTCGTAGCAATGAATACGCAGTATTTT. Protein product: CSARGDFVAMNTQYF.

The V call is TRBV28, the J call TRBJ1-5, with a tentative D call TRBD1 (5 bases). Trimming left V 6 bases short and J 7 bases short, with 13 bases between. The CDR3 has 13 residues. CDR1 is MDHEN and CDR2 is SYDVKM in the germline V gene. In nucleotides, the CDR3 is TGTGCCAGCAGGCTCGGGGCAACCCAGCCCCAGCATTTT. Protein product: CASRLGATQPQHF.

The rearrangement links TRBV2 to TRBJ2-1; 9 nucleotides align to TRBD1. Trimming took 11 bases from V and 6 from J; bases not matched to a gene: 11. Germline CDR1 is SNHLY and CDR2 is FYNNEI. The CDR3 consists of 14 residues. The CDR3 protein is CAGARDRASNEQFF. CDR3 DNA: TGTGCCGGGGCCCGGGACAGGGCGAGCAATGAGCAGTTCTTC.

Worth noting for this clonotype: An end of the junction differs from the germline gene, which may be a read error. The chain recombines TRBV5-5 with TRBJ1-1; D is uncertain. The CDR3 has 12 residues. Germline V gene data show CDR1 as SGHKS and CDR2 as YYEKEE (reference sequence). The CDR3 reads CASGFIVAEAFF. CDR3 sequence (DNA): TGTGCCAGCGGCTTCATTGTGGCAGAAGCTTTCTTT.

The rearrangement uses TRBV29-1 and TRBJ1-1; 8 bases are shared with TRBD1. Trimming took 6 bases from V and 6 from J; bases not matched to a gene: 3. Germline values: CDR1 SQVTM, CDR2 ANQGSEA. The CDR3 covers 11 residues. The CDR3 DNA reads as TGCAGCGTAGAGACAGGGGCTGAAGCTTTCTTT. It specifies CSVETGAEAFF. Variable domain in full (rest from reference TRBV29-1 and TRBJ1-1): SAVISQKPSRDICQRGTSLTIQCQVDSQVTMMFWYRQQPGQSLTLIATANQGSEATYESGFVIDKFPISRPNLTFSTLTVSNMSPEDSSIYLCSVETGAEAFFGQGTRLTVV.

The chain recombines TRBV7-3 with TRBJ2-3; 8 bases match TRBD2. The CDR3 consists of 16 residues. CDR1 is SGHTA and CDR2 is FQGTGA in the germline V gene. V shed 1 base and J 3 bases; nucleotides not matched to a gene: 6. The CDR3 is CASSLSPGLDTDTQYF. The DNA for the CDR3 is TGTGCCAGCAGCTTAAGTCCGGGACTAGATACAGATACGCAGTATTTT.

The chain has TRBV6-5 and TRBJ1-2; D not certain. CDR3 length: 11 amino acids. V was trimmed by 4 bases and J by 4 bases, leaving 4 bases between them. Per germline, CDR1 MNHEY and CDR2 SVGAGI. The CDR3 region is CASSWGYGYTF. CDR3 nucleotides: TGTGCCAGCAGTTGGGGCTATGGCTACACCTTC.

The chain has TRBV4-2 and TRBJ2-5; TRBD2 agrees at 8 bases. The V gene's germline CDR1 is LGHNA and CDR2 YNFKEQ. The V gene end was trimmed by 2 bases and the J gene end by 4 bases; junction bases not matched to a gene: 9. The length of the CDR3 is 16 residues. The CDR3: CASSQSVGGALETQYF. DNA for the CDR3: TGTGCCAGCAGCCAATCAGTCGGGGGGGCGTTAGAGACCCAGTACTTC.

This chain joins TRBV6-5 and TRBJ1-2; D is unresolved. The length of the CDR3 is 16 residues. Germline V gene sequence: CDR1 MNHEY, CDR2 SVGAGI. V shed 0 bases and J shed 4 bases, with 15 bases lying between them. The CDR3 spells CASSYSRAWKLYGYTF. The CDR3 DNA sequence: TGTGCCAGCAGTTACTCGAGGGCCTGGAAACTCTATGGCTACACCTTC.

CDR3 protein: CSARRLAGGWVGELFF. CDR3 coding DNA: TGCAGTGCTAGACGGCTAGCGGGGGGCTGGGTCGGGGAGCTGTTTTTT. This chain connects TRBV20-1 to TRBJ2-2; TRBD2 aligns across 11 bases. Germline V lookup: CDR1 DFQATT, CDR2 SNEGSKA (reference sequence). Trimming took 2 bases from V and 7 from J; bases not matched to a gene: 9. The CDR3 is made up of 16 amino acids.

V gene TRBV6-1 combines with J gene TRBJ2-5; D perhaps matches TRBD1 (6 bases). This CDR3 is 14 amino acids long. Between the trimmed V and J ends, which lost 6 bases and 2 bases, there was a span of 13 bases. Germline V gene data show CDR1 as MNHNS and CDR2 as SASEGT. Here the CDR3 reads CASSFGQSQETQYF. DNA for the CDR3: TGTGCCAGCAGCTTCGGACAGAGTCAAGAGACCCAGTACTTC.